The sequence of this T cell receptor beta chain was determined in a study of T cells in Graves' hyperthyroidism and ophthalmopathy (dated by TCRdb to about 2019). For the study in its entirety: Peripheral blood samples were taken at the time of initial diagnosis, prior to any treatment. To identify TCR V-J signatures that set the groups apart, the researchers used a discovery cohort of 100 or so patients, made up of approximately 43 with Graves' ophthalmopathy and 57 with stable Graves' hyperthyroidism. Whether ophthalmopathy could be predicted prospectively was tested in an independent validation cohort made up of approximately 19 hyperthyroidism patients plus 17 patients who later progressed to ophthalmopathy. The roughly 91 discovery patients were randomly split 7:3 into training and test sets. In more than five Graves' hyperthyroidism patients, the study also compared T-cell repertoires from thyroid tissue with T-cell repertoires from blood. Following sampling, methimazole starting at 30 mg daily was given to hyperthyroidism patients, and high-dose intravenous methylprednisolone was given to ophthalmopathy patients. According to the paper, TCR Vbeta CDR3 sequencing was carried out on approximately 140 peripheral blood samples, which came from under 50 ophthalmopathy, under 80 hyperthyroidism and approximately 17 progressor patients.

Study-wide findings and limitations: During validation, the model predicted progression to ophthalmopathy a median of about 6.5 months ahead of onset, with approximately 70% sensitivity and about 72% specificity. Sample size was not statistically predetermined, and investigators were not blinded to group allocation. Blood samples also contained most of the expanded thyroid clonotypes (frequency above 0.001), which suggests that blood repertoires may reflect thyroid immune responses. Ophthalmopathy was separated from stable hyperthyroidism by a 13 V-J signature model, with approximately 89% sensitivity and roughly 81% specificity obtained in cross-validation and 80%/75% obtained in testing.

Amplification of TCR beta CDR3 regions was carried out from RNA transcripts. A first-round RT-PCR of the TCR CDR3 used the HTBI primer set with the Qiagen OneStep RT-PCR kit. Libraries were constructed in a second round of multiplex PCR, after which size selection and purification were performed. Libraries were sequenced paired-end with 100 bp reads on an Illumina HiSeq2000. Under the source paper's analysis protocol: SOAPnuke was used to process the raw data, with reads discarded if the reads contained adapters or uncalled bases, had a mean Phred below 15, or lacked an exact constant-primer or identifier match. COPE v1.2.5 was used to merge the high-quality paired reads, and each unique nucleotide sequence was defined as a clonotype. Clonotypes were aligned to IMGT TRBV, TRBD and TRBJ reference segments using MiTCR v1.1. The analysis was restricted to V-J combinations with a frequency above 0.0001, which together covered over 99% of the repertoires. The TCS score was defined as F50 (clonal expansion) divided by E x V (chaos), with BLOSUM62-based TCRdist calculated between CDR3 peptides within each V-J. Welch's t-statistics and random forest reduced just over 500 V-J features to 10 to 15, which were used in a naive Bayes classifier (R e1071). TCRdb's own reprocessing of the public reads used fastp at Q25 and MiXCR and kept productive beta chains. Each CDR3 protein gets just one entry, which takes the most common genes and DNA from the rows behind it. The V and J calls and clone size are TCRdb's, not the authors'. This sample comprises approximately 420,000 distinct CDR3 sequences, roughly 15% of them detected only once. The ten largest make up about 5% of the sample.

V lost 2 bases and J lost 2 bases; the stretch between them is 14 bases long. Counted from cysteine to phenylalanine, this CDR3 has 15 amino acids. Only the CDR3 part of the read is kept: 45 bases, read in frame from the first base. Via the germline V gene (reference sequence), CDR1 is DFQATT and CDR2 SNEGSKA. A patient counted as having stable Graves' hyperthyroidism if no progression to ophthalmopathy occurred over 18 months of follow-up. Hyperthyroidism patients were aged 18 to 65 years and newly diagnosed, with disease duration of less than 2 months. The study excluded patients with uncontrolled infections, other autoimmune diseases, pregnancy or lactation. Clinical symptoms, serum thyroxine and TRAb, thyroid ultrasound, and orbital computed tomography formed the basis for the diagnoses. PBMCs were separated from approximately 10 ml of fresh peripheral blood using Ficoll-Paque density gradient centrifugation. Total RNA was extracted using Trizol reagent, and RNA quality was assessed on an Agilent 2100 Bioanalyzer.

Of note for this clonotype: No antigen is known for it. The record has no base qualities; no much larger clone is one base away.

Sequenced material: blood. This TCR was recovered from a young woman with Graves' hyperthyroidism. The rearranged segments are TRBV20-1 and TRBJ2-3; no D gene call is confident. The CDR3 amino acid sequence is: CSARIPSAHTDTQYF. The DNA reads TGCAGTGCTAGAATTCCAAGCGCGCACACAGATACGCAGTATTTT.